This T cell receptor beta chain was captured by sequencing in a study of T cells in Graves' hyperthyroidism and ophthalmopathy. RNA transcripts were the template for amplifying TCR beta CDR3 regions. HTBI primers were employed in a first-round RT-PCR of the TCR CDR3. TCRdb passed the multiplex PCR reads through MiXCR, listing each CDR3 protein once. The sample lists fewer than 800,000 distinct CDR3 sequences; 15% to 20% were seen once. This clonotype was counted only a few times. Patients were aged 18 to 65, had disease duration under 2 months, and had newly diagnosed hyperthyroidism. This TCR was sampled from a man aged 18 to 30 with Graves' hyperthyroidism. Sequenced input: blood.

The DNA for the CDR3 is TGTGCCAGTCTACGCCAGGGGGAAAGGACTGAAGCTTTCTTT. It yields the protein CASLRQGERTEAFF. The rearrangement links TRBV19 to TRBJ1-1; the match to TRBD1 covers 7 bases. The germline CDR1 and CDR2 sequences are LNHDA and SQIVND (reference sequence). V gave up 8 bases and J gave up 5 bases; unmatched junction bases: 11. The CDR3 spans 14 residues.